This entry lists 8 T cell receptor beta chains sequenced from one sample in a study of a mutant IDH1 vaccine in newly diagnosed glioma. Some clones are missing from TCRdb's copy, which holds only in-frame ones; the method was immunoSEQ multiplex PCR. The table lists 20,000 to 25,000 clones, 70% to 90% of them singletons. Regarding time point: baseline, week 1 (first vaccination visit). Specified treatment: pre-vaccination baseline after standard-of-care therapy. The material sequenced was PBMCs, taken from a glioma patient treated with radiotherapy, temozolomide or both. These receptors all come from a middle-aged man with glioma.

V gene TRBV2 combines with J gene TRBJ1-5; 10 bases fit TRBD1. J was trimmed by 3 bases and V by 4 bases; bases with no gene match: 3. CDR3 size: 15 residues. The germline CDR1 and CDR2 sequences are SNHLY and FYNNEI. For the CDR3, the DNA is TGTGCCAGCAGTGCGGGACAGGGGTCCAATCAGCCCCAGCATTTT. This gives the protein CASSAGQGSNQPQHF.

The chain combines TRBV29-1 with TRBJ2-5; no clear D gene. The CDR3 is made up of 15 amino acids. The V end was cut by 1 base, the J end by 1 base, with 13 bases between. CDR1 and CDR2 from the germline V gene are SQVTM and ANQGSEA. CDR3 DNA sequence: TGCAGCGTTGAAGTCGATAGGGATTTCCAAGAGACCCAGTACTTC. It encodes CSVEVDRDFQETQYF. Supplemented by reference TRBV29-1 and TRBJ2-5, the full variable domain reads SAVISQKPSRDICQRGTSLTIQCQVDSQVTMMFWYRQQPGQSLTLIATANQGSEATYESGFVIDKFPISRPNLTFSTLTVSNMSPEDSSIYLCSVEVDRDFQETQYFGPGTRLLVL.

The genes are TRBV6-1 and TRBJ1-5, with D maybe TRBD1 (6 bases). The CDR3 sequence is 15 residues long. V was trimmed by 2 bases and J by 2 bases, leaving 10 bases between them. Germline CDR1 MNHNS, CDR2 SASEGT. Here the CDR3 DNA reads TGTGCCAGCAGTGAAAGGGGGGGAGGCAATCAGCCCCAGCATTTT. Translation gives CASSERGGGNQPQHF.

V and J are TRBV5-4 and TRBJ2-3, with a tentative D call TRBD1 (5 bases). With 0 bases removed from V and 7 bases from J, the gap between germline ends came to 6 bases. Germline lookup yields CDR1 SGHNT and CDR2 YYREEE (reference sequence). The CDR3 loop spans 12 amino acids. CDR3 amino acids: CASSLEGYTQYF. CDR3 bases: TGTGCCAGCAGCTTGGAGGGGTATACGCAGTATTTT.

The chain uses TRBV5-6 and TRBJ1-4; possible D gene TRBD1, 6 bases. Germline V gene data show CDR1 as SGHDT and CDR2 as YYEEEE. The CDR3 sequence is 15 residues long. V shed 3 bases and J shed 5 bases, with 14 bases lying between them. The CDR3 here is CASSSPRTANEKLFF. The CDR3 nucleotides are TGTGCCAGCAGCTCCCCGAGGACAGCGAATGAAAAACTGTTTTTT.

This chain joins TRBV14 and TRBJ2-2, with D possibly being TRBD2 (5 bases). V lost 8 bases, J lost 4 bases, and 23 bases lay in between. Germline CDR1 SGHDN, CDR2 FVKESK. The CDR3 is made up of 17 amino acids. CDR3 sequence (DNA): TGTGCCAGCGCCCCAAGAGGGTCCGGTATGGGCACCGGGGAGCTGTTTTTT. As protein: CASAPRGSGMGTGELFF.

The chain combines TRBV6-1 with TRBJ2-1; 9 positions agree with TRBD2. The junction had 8 bases not matched to a gene; V was cut back by 2 bases and J by 9 bases. This CDR3 has 15 amino acids. Germline V gene sequence: CDR1 MNHNS, CDR2 SASEGT. As DNA, the CDR3 is TGTGCCAGCAGTGAATTGGTAGCGGGAGTCAGTGAGCAGTTCTTC. Translation: CASSELVAGVSEQFF.

This rearrangement joins TRBV29-1 to TRBJ2-7; 9 nucleotides align to TRBD1. In germline, CDR1 is SQVTM, CDR2 ANQGSEA. The CDR3 sequence is 12 residues long. V shed 6 bases, J shed 5 bases, and the junction held 5 bases outside the gene matches. In DNA, the CDR3 is TGCAGCGTCCGACAGGGGGGCCACGAGCAGTACTTC. As protein: CSVRQGGHEQYF.